This T cell receptor (beta chain) was identified during a study of regulatory T cells in long-lasting Graves disease. This clonotype was seen more than once but under ten times. Stated time point: newly diagnosed GD, antithyroid drugs for less than 3 months. From PBMCs, RNA was extracted and then used to make the TCR library. Unmatched junction bases numbered 4, after V lost 4 bases and J lost 6 bases. Germline-derived CDR1 and CDR2 are LNHDA and SQIVND (reference sequence). The CDR3 runs 14 residues. Building of the TCR beta libraries involved iRepertoire HTBI primers and Arm-PCR of CDR3 regions. TCRdb reprocessed the multiplex PCR reads with MiXCR, giving one entry per CDR3 protein. This sample has roughly 420,000 distinct CDR3 sequences, with approximately 15% found just once. These records were also assigned to another study, of T cells in Graves' hyperthyroidism and ophthalmopathy.

The chain is built from TRBV19 and TRBJ2-7; 12 bases agree with TRBD1. The clonotype originates from a woman aged 50 to 60 with Graves disease. The sequences come from peripheral blood mononuclear cells (PBMCs), collected at new diagnosis, from a patient treated with antithyroid drugs. The CDR3 reads CASSTGQGAREQYF. CDR3 sequence (DNA): TGTGCCAGTAGTACGGGACAGGGGGCTCGCGAGCAGTACTTC.